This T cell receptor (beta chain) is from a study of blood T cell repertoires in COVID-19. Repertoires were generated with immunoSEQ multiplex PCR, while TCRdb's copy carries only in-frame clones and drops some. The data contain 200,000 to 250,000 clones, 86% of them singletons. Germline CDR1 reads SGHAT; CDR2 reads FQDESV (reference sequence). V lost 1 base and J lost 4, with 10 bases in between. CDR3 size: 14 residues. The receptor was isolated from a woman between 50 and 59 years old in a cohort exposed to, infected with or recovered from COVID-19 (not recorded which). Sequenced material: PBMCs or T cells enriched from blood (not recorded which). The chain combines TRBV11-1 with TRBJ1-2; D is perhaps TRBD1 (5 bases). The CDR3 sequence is CASSLGQGPYGYTF. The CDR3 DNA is TGTGCCAGCAGCTTAGGCCAGGGTCCCTATGGCTACACCTTC.